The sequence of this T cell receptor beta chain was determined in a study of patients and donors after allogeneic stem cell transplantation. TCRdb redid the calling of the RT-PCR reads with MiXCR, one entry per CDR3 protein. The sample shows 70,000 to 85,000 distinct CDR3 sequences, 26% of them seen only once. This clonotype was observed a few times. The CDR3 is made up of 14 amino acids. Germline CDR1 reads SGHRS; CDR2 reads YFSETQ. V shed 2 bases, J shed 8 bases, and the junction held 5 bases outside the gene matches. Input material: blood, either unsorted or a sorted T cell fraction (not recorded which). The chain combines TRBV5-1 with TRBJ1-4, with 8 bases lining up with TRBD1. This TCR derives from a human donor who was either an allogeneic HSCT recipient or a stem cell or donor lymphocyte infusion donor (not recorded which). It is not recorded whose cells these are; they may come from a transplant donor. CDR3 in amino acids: CASSFWTGQEKLFF. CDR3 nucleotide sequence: TGCGCCAGCAGCTTTTGGACAGGGCAGGAAAAACTGTTTTTT. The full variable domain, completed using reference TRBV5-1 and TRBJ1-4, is KAGVTQTPRYLIKTRGQQVTLSCSPISGHRSVSWYQQTPGQGLQFLFEYFSETQRNKGNFPGRFSGRQFSNSRSEMNVSTLELGDSALYLCASSFWTGQEKLFFGSGTQLSVL.